Reported below is one TCR beta chain. Its antigen remains unknown. The data stem from a study of a mutant IDH1 vaccine in newly diagnosed glioma. Time point in this sample: week 23, last vaccination. Doses of 300 ug of mutant IDH1 20-mer peptide were given with topical imiquimod. V was clipped by 5 bases and J by 1 base, with 15 bases between them. The CDR3 runs to 16 residues. Germline-derived CDR1 and CDR2 are KGHSH and LQKENI. The data were produced by immunoSEQ multiplex PCR, yet TCRdb's version contains in-frame clones alone and is incomplete. Here the sample spans 20,000 to 25,000 clones, roughly four fifths being singletons.

This receptor was taken from a young man with glioma. Specimen: PBMCs, collected from a glioma patient whose treatment included an IDH1 peptide vaccine. The chain is built from TRBV18 and TRBJ1-3, with D uncertain. CDR3 DNA sequence: TGTGCCAGCTCATATAATCCCGAAAATTCTGGAAACACCATATATTTT. The encoded protein is CASSYNPENSGNTIYF.